The text below deals with one T cell receptor (beta chain). The study sampled blood at baseline, cycle 4 day 1, and cycle 7 day 1. The data stem from a study of OX40 agonist ivuxolimab in advanced cancers. Study background: A partial response was reached by three patients: one with hepatocellular carcinoma and two with cutaneous melanoma.

TCRdb's table, derived via immunoSEQ multiplex PCR, lists solely in-frame clones and lacks some. The data hold about 78,000 clones, with around 87% observed a single time. The junction had 11 bases not matched to a gene; V was cut back by 4 bases and J by 6 bases. The CDR3 contains 15 residues. Germline V gene lookup returns CDR1 MNHEY and CDR2 SMNVEV (reference sequence). The gene calls are TRBV27 and TRBJ2-7; 8 bases align to TRBD1. The source material was CD4+ or CD8+ T cells sorted from blood, sampled in a trial of the OX40 agonist ivuxolimab. The origin of this receptor is an adult with an advanced solid tumor such as melanoma, head and neck, liver or kidney cancer. For the CDR3, the DNA is TGTGCCAGCAGTTCCTGGACAGGGCATCAATTCGAGCAGTACTTC. This translates into CASSSWTGHQFEQYF.